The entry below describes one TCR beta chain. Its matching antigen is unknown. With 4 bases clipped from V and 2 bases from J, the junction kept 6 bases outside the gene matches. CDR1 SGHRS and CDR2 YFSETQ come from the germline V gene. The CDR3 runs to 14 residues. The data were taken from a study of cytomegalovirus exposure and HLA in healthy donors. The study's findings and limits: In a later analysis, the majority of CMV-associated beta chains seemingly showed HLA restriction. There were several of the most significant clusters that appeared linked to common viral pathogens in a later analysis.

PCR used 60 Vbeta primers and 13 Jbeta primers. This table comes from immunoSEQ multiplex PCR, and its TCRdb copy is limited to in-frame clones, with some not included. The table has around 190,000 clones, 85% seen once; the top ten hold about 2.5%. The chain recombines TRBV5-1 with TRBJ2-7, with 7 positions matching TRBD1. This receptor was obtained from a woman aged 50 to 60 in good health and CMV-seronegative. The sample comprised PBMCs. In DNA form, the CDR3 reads TGCGCCAGCAGCCCACGGGACAGTACCTACGAGCAGTACTTC. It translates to CASSPRDSTYEQYF.